This T cell receptor (beta chain) was recorded in a study of metastatic and nonmetastatic thyroid tumors. On the study more broadly: Malignant and benign thyroid patients had repertoires compared in peripheral blood and tumor or nodule tissue. Study-wide points: Significantly higher TCR beta diversity was reportedly seen in malignant thyroid tumors than benign nodules, in blood and tumor.

The CDR3 has 14 amino acids. The germline V and J ends were trimmed by 5 bases and 5 bases, with 15 bases remaining between them. Authors' processing steps: Clinicopathological groups differed in CDR3, with these differences serving to build a distant-metastasis classifier for papillary thyroid cancer. MiXCR re-clonotyped the PCR reads for TCRdb. TCRdb, not the original authors, processed these V and J calls. The sample lists tens of thousands of clones, 4% to 4.5% occurring once. This clone was counted at least ten times. Its antigen is unknown. Each patient went into thyroid surgery without having received any treatment.

The sequenced sample consisted of blood. The sequence was collected from a female donor with papillary thyroid cancer or a benign thyroid nodule (not recorded which). Some clones in this sample may be carry-over from other donors' samples. The rearrangement links TRBV12-3 or TRBV12-4 to TRBJ1-1; D not certain. The CDR3 nucleotides are TGTGCCAGCAGTCCCACATCTGGTGGGACTGAAGCTTTCTTT. Protein: CASSPTSGGTEAFF.